Each of the 28 T cell receptor beta chains below was sequenced from the same sample in a study of beta chain features in type 1 diabetes. Since all of the isolated RNA was reverse transcribed, expressed TCRB transcripts were what got sequenced. Produced via immunoSEQ multiplex PCR; TCRdb's table is partial and in-frame only. The sample holds around 500,000 clones; approximately 31% are singletons and the top ten take almost 0.065%. Sequencing was done on a sample of naive CD4+ T cells from blood. These receptors came from a man younger than 35 in good health.

This chain's CDR3 is CASSRRGVLLADDTQYF. DNA for the CDR3: TGTGCCAGCAGCCGTCGAGGGGTCCTGCTAGCGGATGATACGCAGTATTTT. The J gene is TRBJ2-3, the V gene TRBV5-4, with 7 nucleotides matching TRBD2. Germline V gives CDR1 SGHNT, CDR2 YYREEE (reference sequence). The CDR3 spans 17 residues. V trimming: 4 bases; J trimming: 6 bases; junction bases outside the gene matches: 17.

The gene calls are TRBV10-3 and TRBJ2-3; 10 positions match TRBD1. V shed 4 bases, J shed 5 bases, and the junction held 9 bases outside the gene matches. Germline CDR1 reads ENHRY; CDR2 reads SYGVKD. The CDR3 spans 16 residues. The CDR3 loop reads CAISVATGGRGDTQYF. The CDR3 bases are TGTGCCATCAGTGTCGCGACAGGGGGCAGGGGAGATACGCAGTATTTT.

The sample holds a few counts of this clone. The rearrangement joins TRBV9 to TRBJ2-1; 8 nucleotides align to TRBD2. CDR3 length: 18 residues. Germline CDR1 reads SGDLS; CDR2 reads YYNGEE. Trimming took 0 bases from V and 1 from J; bases not matched to a gene: 9. In nucleotides, the CDR3 is TGTGCCAGCAGCGTAGCGTCTGGCGGGAGGTGGTCCTACAATGAGCAGTTCTTC. Encoded protein: CASSVASGGRWSYNEQFF.

The chain links TRBV28 to TRBJ2-1, with TRBD2 matching over 8 bases. Germline trimming cut 8 bases from V and 5 bases from J; bases unmatched to any gene: 11. Germline V gene data show CDR1 as MDHEN and CDR2 as SYDVKM. The CDR3 sequence is 15 residues long. CDR3: CASYSSGMRNNEQFF. The CDR3 DNA reads TGTGCCAGCTATAGTAGCGGGATGAGGAACAATGAGCAGTTCTTC.

This clone was found a few times. The rearrangement joins TRBV30 to TRBJ1-1; D uncertain. Germline V gives CDR1 GTSNPN, CDR2 SVGIG (reference sequence). Trimming cost V 4 bases and J 1 base, with 7 bases left between them. CDR3 size: 12 residues. The DNA of the CDR3 is TGTGCCTGGAATCCTGGGAACACTGAAGCTTTCTTT. It is translated as CAWNPGNTEAFF.

The J gene is TRBJ1-4, the V gene TRBV30; D unclear. The CDR3 runs to 13 residues. V was trimmed by 1 base and J by 4 bases, leaving 7 bases between them. The germline gives CDR1 GTSNPN, CDR2 SVGIG (reference sequence). The CDR3 loop reads CAWSGAFNEKLFF. DNA of the CDR3: TGTGCCTGGAGTGGAGCGTTTAATGAAAAACTGTTTTTT.

This clone appeared a few times. The chain uses TRBV6-1 and TRBJ2-3, with TRBD1 as a possible D gene (6 bases). Trimming took 4 bases from V and 2 from J, leaving 13 bases between them. The CDR3 spans 15 residues. The germline gives CDR1 MNHNS, CDR2 SASEGT. The CDR3 sequence: CASSVYREPTDTQYF. In DNA form, the CDR3 reads TGTGCCAGCAGTGTCTACAGGGAACCCACAGATACGCAGTATTTT.

V is TRBV15 and J is TRBJ1-2; D remains ambiguous. Germline CDR1 LNHNV, CDR2 YYDKDF (reference sequence). Deletions cut 0 bases from V and 8 bases from J, with 13 bases between. The CDR3 sequence is 14 residues long. CDR3 region: CATSRDRGRAGYTF. The CDR3 nucleotides read TGTGCCACCAGCAGAGATCGAGGCCGGGCGGGCTACACCTTC.

The rearrangement links TRBV2 to TRBJ2-3; TRBD2 agrees at 10 bases. The CDR3 totals 16 residues. Losses at the gene ends were 4 bases for V and 2 bases for J; bases not matched to a gene: 6. Germline V gene lookup returns CDR1 SNHLY and CDR2 FYNNEI. CDR3 bases: TGTGCCAGCAGTGGATCTAGCGGGAGAAACACAGATACGCAGTATTTT. It is translated as CASSGSSGRNTDTQYF.

Note on this clone: The sample has other DNA sequences that encode this CDR3 too. The chain is built from TRBV29-1 and TRBJ2-7; tentatively, D is TRBD1 (6 bases). Germline lookup yields CDR1 SQVTM and CDR2 ANQGSEA. The CDR3 totals 11 residues. V was cut by 4 bases and J by 4 bases, with 8 bases left in between. The CDR3 protein is CSVAGAYEQYF. CDR3 nucleotide sequence: TGCAGCGTTGCAGGGGCGTACGAGCAGTACTTC.

The J gene is TRBJ2-3, the V gene TRBV5-1; D may be TRBD1 (6 bases). The CDR3 spans 13 residues. Germline values: CDR1 SGHRS, CDR2 YFSETQ. Trimming took off 2 bases at V and 4 bases at J, with 8 bases between the two ends. CDR3 nucleotide sequence: TGCGCCAGCAGCTTCGCAGGGGCAGATACGCAGTATTTT. This encodes CASSFAGADTQYF. The entire variable domain, with the rest obtained from reference TRBV5-1 and TRBJ2-3, is as follows: KAGVTQTPRYLIKTRGQQVTLSCSPISGHRSVSWYQQTPGQGLQFLFEYFSETQRNKGNFPGRFSGRQFSNSRSEMNVSTLELGDSALYLCASSFAGADTQYFGPGTRLTVL.

This clone is a singleton in its sample. The V gene is TRBV18, the J gene TRBJ2-7, with D hard to call. CDR1 and CDR2 from the germline V gene are KGHSH and LQKENI. The CDR3 length is 14 residues. V dropped 3 bases and J dropped 1 base, with 10 bases sitting between them. The CDR3 bases are TGTGCCAGCTCACCTTATACAGATTCCTACGAGCAGTACTTC. Encoded protein: CASSPYTDSYEQYF. Together with reference TRBV18 and TRBJ2-7, the CDR3 gives the full variable domain: NAGVMQNPRHLVRRRGQEARLRCSPMKGHSHVYWYRQLPEEGLKFMVYLQKENIIDESGMPKERFSAEFPKEGPSILRIQQVVRGDSAAYFCASSPYTDSYEQYFGPGTRLTVT.

V is TRBV15 and J is TRBJ2-1, with a weak D call TRBD1 (5 bases). Germline V lookup: CDR1 LNHNV, CDR2 YYDKDF (reference sequence). V lost 3 bases and J 0 bases, leaving 12 bases between the germline ends. The CDR3 spans 16 residues. The CDR3 DNA sequence: TGTGCCACCAGCAGGGACCGACAGAGCTCCTACAATGAGCAGTTCTTC. Residues: CATSRDRQSSYNEQFF.

The V call is TRBV18, the J call TRBJ2-7, with no clear D. The CDR3 extends over 15 amino acids. Trimming cost V 2 bases and J 1 base, with 12 bases left between them. The V gene's germline CDR1 is KGHSH and CDR2 LQKENI. The CDR3 loop is CASSPTKDLSYEQYF. The CDR3 DNA follows: TGTGCCAGCTCACCAACGAAAGATCTTTCCTACGAGCAGTACTTC.

The rearrangement uses TRBV5-4 and TRBJ2-1; D unresolved. Germline V gene lookup returns CDR1 SGHNT and CDR2 YYREEE (reference sequence). The CDR3 has 14 residues. Trimming took off 2 bases at V and 8 bases at J, with 14 bases between the two ends. The CDR3 DNA follows: TGTGCCAGCAGCTTAAGTAGTGGAGACGATGAGCAGTTCTTC. It specifies CASSLSSGDDEQFF.

The genes are TRBV7-9 and TRBJ2-1; TRBD2 matches at 8 bases. V dropped 3 bases and J dropped 5; count of bases not matched to a gene: 3. This CDR3 is 14 amino acids long. Germline loops: CDR1 SEHNR, CDR2 FQNEAQ (reference sequence). This chain's CDR3 is CASSFVSGNNEQFF. The DNA of the CDR3 is TGTGCCAGCAGCTTTGTTAGCGGGAACAATGAGCAGTTCTTC.

This clone was seen many times. The rearrangement links TRBV29-1 to TRBJ2-5; the D gene is possibly TRBD2 (7 bases). This CDR3 is 14 amino acids long. Between the trimmed V and J ends, which lost 4 bases and 5 bases, there was a span of 17 bases. Looked up from germline, CDR1 is SQVTM and CDR2 is ANQGSEA. The CDR3 region has the DNA TGCAGCGTTGCGGACAGAGGTAGCGGGGAGACCCAGTACTTC. Translated, it gives CSVADRGSGETQYF.

The chain uses TRBV4-2 and TRBJ2-1; D call uncertain. This CDR3 is 13 amino acids long. Germline CDR1 LGHNA, CDR2 YNFKEQ. V shed 0 bases and J shed 7 bases, with 7 bases lying between them. CDR3 sequence (DNA): TGTGCCAGCAGCCAAGATGTAGGGAATGAGCAGTTCTTC. It specifies CASSQDVGNEQFF.

This chain connects TRBV30 to TRBJ2-7, with no clear D. Trimming pared 5 bases from V and 4 bases from J, leaving 9 bases between. CDR1 GTSNPN and CDR2 SVGIG come from the germline V gene (reference sequence). CDR3 length: 11 amino acids. Here the CDR3 reads CAWGGLYEQYF. CDR3 bases: TGTGCCTGGGGTGGGCTGTACGAGCAGTACTTC. Using reference TRBV30 and TRBJ2-7 for the parts outside the CDR3, the full variable domain is SQTIHQWPATLVQPVGSPLSLECTVEGTSNPNLYWYRQAAGRGLQLLFYSVGIGQISSEVPQNLSASRPQDRQFILSSKKLLLSDSGFYLCAWGGLYEQYFGPGTRLTVT.

This clone was found a few times. This chain uses TRBV5-1 with TRBJ2-5; possibly TRBD1 for D (5 bases). The germline V gene encodes CDR1 SGHRS and CDR2 YFSETQ. Trimming left V 0 bases short and J 2 bases short, with 11 bases between. The CDR3 runs 15 residues. CDR3 in amino acids: CASSLGGHPQETQYF. The DNA for the CDR3 is TGCGCCAGCAGCTTGGGCGGACACCCACAAGAGACCCAGTACTTC.

The genes are TRBV18 and TRBJ2-7; 9 bases align to TRBD2. This CDR3 comprises 15 residues. V shed 5 bases and J 7 bases; nucleotides not matched to a gene: 12. CDR1 and CDR2 (germline): KGHSH, LQKENI. The DNA for the CDR3 is TGTGCCAGCTCAACCCTGTTAGCGGGGGCCCATGAGCAGTACTTC. Protein: CASSTLLAGAHEQYF.

The chain is built from TRBV4-1 and TRBJ2-1; D could derive from TRBD1 or TRBD2 (5 bases each). The CDR3 has 13 residues. V gave up 4 bases and J gave up 9 bases, with 13 bases separating them. The germline CDR1 and CDR2 sequences are MGHRA and YSYEKL. CDR3 sequence reads: CASSRDRWSEQFF. The CDR3 DNA reads as TGCGCCAGCAGCCGGGACCGGTGGAGTGAGCAGTTCTTC.

This chain uses TRBV19 with TRBJ2-5; 8 nucleotides agree with TRBD1. The length of the CDR3 is 14 residues. The trim removed 4 bases at V and 5 bases at J, leaving 6 bases unmatched. Germline loops: CDR1 LNHDA, CDR2 SQIVND (reference sequence). Written as DNA, the CDR3 is TGTGCCAGTAGTAACCGACAGGGGAAGGAGACCCAGTACTTC. Its protein product is CASSNRQGKETQYF.

This clone was seen a few times. The genes are TRBV7-3 and TRBJ2-3; D remains unclear. Germline-derived CDR1 and CDR2 are SGHTA and FQGTGA. The V end lost 2 bases, the J end lost 0 bases, and 6 bases lay between the germline ends. This CDR3 has 14 amino acids. The DNA of the CDR3 is TGTGCCAGCAGCTTAGACTTGAGCACAGATACGCAGTATTTT. Translation: CASSLDLSTDTQYF.

V usage is TRBV29-1 and J usage is TRBJ2-5, with 11 bases lining up with TRBD1. V trimming: 5 bases; J trimming: 4 bases; junction bases outside the gene matches: 3. The CDR3 is 13 amino acids. Germline V gives CDR1 SQVTM, CDR2 ANQGSEA. DNA of the CDR3: TGCAGCGTTACCGGGACAGGGGGAGAGACCCAGTACTTC. This codes for CSVTGTGGETQYF.

This clone was counted between two and nine times. The chain joins TRBV7-9 to TRBJ2-1; 10 positions agree with TRBD2. This CDR3 contains 16 residues. Germline lookup yields CDR1 SEHNR and CDR2 FQNEAQ (reference sequence). V was clipped by 2 bases and J by 8 bases; unmatched bases: 9. CDR3 in amino acids: CASSLSLLAGTDEQFF. The CDR3, as DNA: TGTGCCAGCAGCTTATCCCTACTAGCGGGAACCGATGAGCAGTTCTTC.

The J gene is TRBJ2-5, the V gene TRBV29-1, with a tentative D call TRBD1 (5 bases). This CDR3 spans 12 amino acids. CDR1 and CDR2 from the germline V gene are SQVTM and ANQGSEA. V was shortened by 4 bases and J by 5 bases, with 11 bases between the two germline ends. Here the CDR3 reads CSVVAGSETQYF. The CDR3, as DNA: TGCAGCGTTGTTGCAGGGTCGGAGACCCAGTACTTC.

Only a few counts were recorded for this clone. This chain joins TRBV7-2 and TRBJ1-2, with D uncertain. This CDR3 has 13 amino acids. Germline CDR1 and CDR2: SGHTA and FQGNSA. V was trimmed by 2 bases and J by 8 bases, leaving 12 bases between them. The CDR3 reads CASSLRHVQGYTF. CDR3 nucleotide sequence: TGTGCCAGCAGCTTAAGGCACGTACAAGGCTACACCTTC.